This entry lists 15 T cell receptor beta chains sequenced from one sample in a study of CD8 T cells in cerebrospinal fluid in Alzheimer's disease (dated by TCRdb to the early 2020s). The method was 10x single-cell sequencing. These reads were obtained on a NextSeq 550. The reads were reprocessed in TCRdb, with one entry per CDR3 protein sequence and no accompanying DNA. The sample table includes roughly 1,700 distinct CDR3 sequences. The ten largest clones represent roughly 8.8% of the sample. What was sequenced was cerebrospinal fluid. These receptors were obtained from a human donor with mild cognitive impairment.

Measured by frequency, this clonotype is medium-sized (0.01 to 0.1%). This chain joins TRBV9 and TRBJ1-3. This CDR3 is 14 amino acids long. Germline-derived CDR1 and CDR2 are SGDLS and YYNGEE. This CDR3 reads CASSLGLAGNTIYF.

In terms of frequency, this clonotype is medium-sized. The rearrangement uses TRBV3-1 and TRBJ1-3; the TCRdb call, TRBD1, lacks DNA for checking. The CDR3 runs 16 residues. Germline V gene data show CDR1 as LGHDT and CDR2 as YNNKEL (reference sequence). The CDR3 loop reads CASSHPSNRGGNTIYF.

Frequency places this clonotype as medium-sized (0.01 to 0.1%). V usage is TRBV18 and J usage is TRBJ2-7; TCRdb names TRBD1, which stays unverified in the absence of DNA. This CDR3 spans 17 amino acids. CDR1 and CDR2 (germline): KGHSH, LQKENI. The CDR3 here is CASSPTTGLASSYEQYF.

The chain recombines TRBV5-5 with TRBJ2-1; TCRdb selects TRBD2, and the lack of DNA leaves this call unchecked. Germline CDR1 SGHKS, CDR2 YYEKEE (reference sequence). This CDR3 spans 13 amino acids. CDR3 sequence reads: CASSYGSHDEQFF.

This clonotype is identified as large from frequency. V and J are TRBV10-2 and TRBJ2-7; TCRdb names TRBD1, which stays unverified in the absence of DNA. CDR3 size: 13 residues. CDR1 is WSHSY and CDR2 is SAAADI in the germline V gene. The CDR3 is CASSESGTGRQYF.

This clonotype is deemed medium-sized (0.01 to 0.1%) by its frequency. J is TRBJ2-3 and V is TRBV2; without DNA, the TCRdb call of TRBD1 cannot be checked. The CDR3 length is 15 residues. Germline-derived CDR1 and CDR2 are SNHLY and FYNNEI. The CDR3 protein is CASSGGGQNTDTQYF.

Measured by frequency, this clonotype is medium-sized. The chain couples TRBV11-2 to TRBJ1-6. The CDR3 extends over 17 amino acids. CDR1 is SGHAT, CDR2 FQNNGV, per germline. The CDR3 sequence: CASSGRISSSYNSPLHF.

This clonotype shows up as medium-sized by frequency. This sequence joins TRBV28 and TRBJ2-3; absent DNA, TCRdb's TRBD1 call cannot be checked. This CDR3 is built from 16 residues. Germline lookup yields CDR1 MDHEN and CDR2 SYDVKM. CDR3: CASSLPEGQGRDTQYF.

CDR3 sequence: CASSDRNGYNEQFF. This chain joins TRBV3-1 and TRBJ2-1; the TCRdb call, TRBD1, lacks DNA for checking. Germline values: CDR1 LGHDT, CDR2 YNNKEL (reference sequence). There are 14 residues in the CDR3.

According to its frequency, this clonotype is medium-sized. The chain joins TRBV11-2 to TRBJ2-2; TCRdb designates TRBD1, a call that cannot be tested without DNA. CDR1 and CDR2 from the germline V gene are SGHAT and FQNNGV. The CDR3 length is 18 residues. CDR3 in amino acids: CASSALTPGTGYTGELFF.

V is TRBV6-5 and J is TRBJ2-3; TCRdb lists TRBD1, though no DNA is available to test this call. The length of the CDR3 is 15 residues. CDR1 MNHEY and CDR2 SVGAGI come from the germline V gene. The CDR3 protein is CASSYRTGATDTQYF.

Considering frequency, this clonotype is medium-sized (0.01 to 0.1%). The chain's CDR3 is CASSGSLGAEETQYF. The V call is TRBV2, the J call TRBJ2-5; with no DNA, the TCRdb D assignment of TRBD1 cannot be verified. Per the germline V gene, CDR1 is SNHLY and CDR2 is FYNNEI. The CDR3 totals 15 residues.

By frequency, this clonotype is medium-sized. The V call is TRBV4-2, the J call TRBJ2-7; the D gene TCRdb calls, TRBD2, cannot be checked with no DNA. The CDR3 loop spans 14 amino acids. Germline CDR1 is LGHNA and CDR2 is YNFKEQ. CDR3 in amino acids: CASSQSGLGNEQYF.

Judged by frequency, this clonotype is medium-sized. CDR3 protein: CSARVPSGNTIYF. The rearrangement uses TRBV20-1 and TRBJ1-3. CDR1 DFQATT and CDR2 SNEGSKA come from the germline V gene (reference sequence). There are 13 residues in the CDR3.

By frequency, this clonotype is large. The CDR3 loop is CASSLRSGPKFF. The chain uses TRBV7-3 and TRBJ2-1; TCRdb designates TRBD2, a call that cannot be tested without DNA. Per germline, CDR1 SGHTA and CDR2 FQGTGA. The CDR3 runs 12 residues.